The 29 T cell receptor beta chains in this list originate from one sample, sequenced in a study of cytomegalovirus exposure and HLA in healthy donors. Vbeta (60) and Jbeta (13) primers were used in the PCR. TCRdb's table, derived via immunoSEQ multiplex PCR, lists solely in-frame clones and lacks some. This table lists about 64,000 clones. The sequencing sample was made of PBMCs. Receptors were obtained from a woman between 18 and 30 years old in good health and CMV-seronegative.

The chain uses TRBV6-5 and TRBJ1-1; 8 bases map to TRBD1. The V segment lost 2 bases and the J segment 8 bases; nucleotides outside the gene matches: 7. The CDR3 is made up of 14 amino acids. Germline V gene sequence: CDR1 MNHEY, CDR2 SVGAGI. The DNA for the CDR3 is TGTGCCAGCAGTTACCTAGGCAGGGGGCCCGAAGCTTTCTTT. This codes for CASSYLGRGPEAFF.

The V call is TRBV6-5, the J call TRBJ2-7; maybe TRBD1 (5 bases). This CDR3 is 13 amino acids long. V shed 6 bases and J shed 3 bases, with 12 bases lying between them. Germline V gene data show CDR1 as MNHEY and CDR2 as SVGAGI. CDR3 in DNA: TGTGCCAGCAGAAACTGGACAAGCTACGAGCAGTACTTC. Translating it yields CASRNWTSYEQYF.

The chain carries TRBV29-1 and TRBJ1-2; no clear D. Between the trimmed V and J ends, which lost 3 bases and 2 bases, there was a span of 16 bases. The CDR3 spans 15 residues. CDR1 is SQVTM, CDR2 ANQGSEA, per germline. CDR3 nucleotide sequence: TGCAGCGTTGACGGTGGGCAGGCTTTAAACTATGGCTACACCTTC. The encoded protein is CSVDGGQALNYGYTF.

The chain couples TRBV6-5 to TRBJ2-3; 11 positions match TRBD2. This CDR3 is built from 15 residues. Germline-derived CDR1 and CDR2 are MNHEY and SVGAGI. Trimming at V came to 7 bases and at J to 3 bases, leaving 6 bases not matched to a gene. The DNA of the CDR3 is TGTGCCAGCACCTTTAGCGGGGGGGCAACAGATACGCAGTATTTT. Residues: CASTFSGGATDTQYF.

The chain uses TRBV27 and TRBJ1-1, with TRBD1 identical over 8 bases. The CDR3 has 13 amino acids. V shed 6 bases and J 0 bases; nucleotides not matched to a gene: 0. Germline loops: CDR1 MNHEY, CDR2 SMNVEV (reference sequence). The CDR3 region is CASRDRVNTEAFF. CDR3 DNA: TGTGCCAGCAGGGACAGGGTGAACACTGAAGCTTTCTTT.

V usage is TRBV29-1 and J usage is TRBJ2-5; D gene unclear. Germline CDR1 SQVTM, CDR2 ANQGSEA. The CDR3 extends over 11 amino acids. Between the trimmed V and J ends, which lost 4 bases and 4 bases, there was a span of 7 bases. CDR3 DNA sequence: TGCAGCGTTGTGTTACTAGAGACCCAGTACTTC. Its translation: CSVVLLETQYF.

The chain combines TRBV30 with TRBJ2-2; the match to TRBD2 covers 13 bases. CDR3 length equals 13 residues. From germline, CDR1 is GTSNPN and CDR2 SVGIG (reference sequence). V dropped 8 bases and J dropped 7; count of bases not matched to a gene: 4. Here the CDR3 reads CAGRTSGGGELFF. For the CDR3, the DNA is TGTGCCGGTAGGACTAGCGGGGGCGGGGAGCTGTTTTTT.

The CDR3 is CASSEVLSSFDYNSPLHF. DNA of the CDR3: TGTGCCAGCAGTGAAGTATTGAGCTCTTTCGACTATAATTCACCCCTCCACTTT. The genes are TRBV2 and TRBJ1-6; D is uncertain. Germline loops: CDR1 SNHLY, CDR2 FYNNEI. V gave up 1 base and J gave up 3 bases, with 16 bases separating them. The CDR3 loop spans 18 amino acids.

The genes are TRBV5-4 and TRBJ2-7, with D possibly matching TRBD1 (6 bases). There are 13 residues in the CDR3. Looked up from germline, CDR1 is SGHNT and CDR2 is YYREEE (reference sequence). V was cut by 0 bases and J by 2 bases, with 6 bases left in between. The CDR3 is CASSLDRAYEQYF. The CDR3 coding sequence is TGTGCCAGCAGCTTGGACAGGGCCTACGAGCAGTACTTC. Full variable domain (outside the CDR3, taken from reference TRBV5-4 and TRBJ2-7): ETGVTQSPTHLIKTRGQQVTLRCSSQSGHNTVSWYQQALGQGPQFIFQYYREEENGRGNFPPRFSGLQFPNYSSELNVNALELDDSALYLCASSLDRAYEQYFGPGTRLTVT.

The chain couples TRBV6-5 to TRBJ1-2; possible D gene TRBD1, 5 bases. The ends were cut back, 8 bases at V and 8 bases at J, with 18 bases in the middle. This CDR3 spans 13 amino acids. CDR1 and CDR2 (germline): MNHEY, SVGAGI. This CDR3 reads CASVGASTSGYTF. CDR3 in DNA: TGTGCCAGCGTAGGGGCATCGACTTCGGGCTACACCTTC.

This chain joins TRBV5-4 and TRBJ2-2, with a tentative D call TRBD1 (7 bases). Germline assignment: CDR1 SGHNT and CDR2 YYREEE (reference sequence). CDR3 size: 14 residues. The germline V and J ends were trimmed by 4 bases and 6 bases, with 13 bases remaining between them. The CDR3 spells CASSMGRGAGELFF. The CDR3 coding sequence is TGTGCCAGCAGCATGGGCAGGGGGGCCGGGGAGCTGTTTTTT.

The rearrangement links TRBV30 to TRBJ1-6, with 7 bases lining up with TRBD1. CDR3 size: 13 residues. CDR1 is GTSNPN and CDR2 is SVGIG in the germline V gene (reference sequence). Germline trimming cut 4 bases from V and 10 bases from J; bases unmatched to any gene: 7. The CDR3, as DNA: TGTGCCTGGAAGGGGGCACCTTCCTCACCCCTCCACTTT. Encoded protein: CAWKGAPSSPLHF.

This chain uses TRBV19 with TRBJ2-3; 12 bases align to TRBD2. CDR1 and CDR2 (germline): LNHDA, SQIVND (reference sequence). This CDR3 spans 16 amino acids. Losses at the gene ends were 4 bases for V and 4 bases for J; bases not matched to a gene: 6. As DNA, the CDR3 is TGTGCCAGTAGTAAGACTAGCGGGAGAGGGGCAGATACGCAGTATTTT. Translation: CASSKTSGRGADTQYF.

CDR3 loop: CASGLGSGSNEQFF. The CDR3 bases are TGTGCCAGCGGCTTAGGAAGCGGGTCGAATGAGCAGTTCTTC. The V call is TRBV9, the J call TRBJ2-1; D possibly corresponds to TRBD2 (6 bases). The CDR3 consists of 14 residues. Germline-derived CDR1 and CDR2 are SGDLS and YYNGEE. Trimming took off 7 bases at V and 7 bases at J, with 18 bases between the two ends.

V usage is TRBV6-5 and J usage is TRBJ1-1, with D possibly TRBD1 on 5 matching bases. The CDR3 loop spans 16 amino acids. Germline V gene sequence: CDR1 MNHEY, CDR2 SVGAGI. V lost 4 bases to trimming and J lost 2 bases, with 17 bases between them. The chain's CDR3 is CASSSGGGNLNTEAFF. The CDR3 nucleotides are TGTGCCAGCAGTTCGGGGGGGGGTAACCTCAACACTGAAGCTTTCTTT.

This chain connects TRBV7-8 to TRBJ1-5, with a possible D match to TRBD1 (6 bases). V lost 2 bases, J lost 1 base, and 12 bases lay in between. This CDR3 is built from 16 residues. The germline V gene has CDR1 SGHVS and CDR2 FQNEAQ. This chain's CDR3 is CASSLMDSQSNQPQHF. In DNA, the CDR3 is TGTGCCAGCAGCTTAATGGACAGTCAGAGCAATCAGCCCCAGCATTTT.

This chain connects TRBV5-6 to TRBJ2-7, with TRBD2 identical over 9 bases. Per the germline V gene, CDR1 is SGHDT and CDR2 is YYEEEE. With 4 bases clipped from V and 6 bases from J, the junction kept 5 bases outside the gene matches. There are 13 residues in the CDR3. The CDR3 region is CASSPWTSAEQYF. In DNA, the CDR3 is TGTGCCAGCAGCCCCTGGACTAGCGCCGAGCAGTACTTC.

V is TRBV25-1 and J is TRBJ2-7; TRBD2 matches at 7 bases. Germline CDR1 is MGHDK and CDR2 is SYGVNS. V was clipped by 10 bases and J by 2 bases; unmatched bases: 14. The CDR3 has 15 amino acids. The CDR3 here is CATTTRGESAYEQYF. CDR3 nucleotides: TGTGCCACTACGACCCGGGGGGAGAGCGCCTACGAGCAGTACTTC.

The chain uses TRBV7-6 and TRBJ2-3, with 7 bases aligning to TRBD2. The V segment lost 1 base and the J segment 1 base; nucleotides outside the gene matches: 2. The germline CDR1 and CDR2 sequences are SGHVS and FNYEAQ. The CDR3 has 15 amino acids. The CDR3 DNA follows: TGTGCCAGCAGCTTAGTCCGGGGGGGCACAGATACGCAGTATTTT. Amino acids: CASSLVRGGTDTQYF.

The chain links TRBV29-1 to TRBJ1-2; D possibly corresponds to TRBD1 (5 bases). This CDR3 comprises 13 residues. Trimming removed 6 bases at V and 8 bases at J, with 19 bases between. Germline lookup yields CDR1 SQVTM and CDR2 ANQGSEA. The CDR3 is CSVPSGGPRGYTF. CDR3 DNA sequence: TGCAGCGTGCCTTCGGGGGGACCTAGAGGCTACACCTTC.

The chain couples TRBV6-5 to TRBJ1-2, with D maybe TRBD1 (6 bases). V was clipped by 6 bases and J by 3 bases, with 17 bases between them. The CDR3 runs to 15 residues. The germline V gene has CDR1 MNHEY and CDR2 SVGAGI. CDR3 DNA sequence: TGTGCCAGCAGCCAGGACAGTTCCCGATACTATGGCTACACCTTC. It yields the protein CASSQDSSRYYGYTF.

This chain connects TRBV6-5 to TRBJ1-2; tentative D call: TRBD1 (6 bases). The CDR3 is 15 residues long. Trimming cost V 7 bases and J 2 bases, with 17 bases left between them. Germline loops: CDR1 MNHEY, CDR2 SVGAGI. The CDR3 DNA follows: TGTGCCAGCAACTCGGAGGGGGGGCGAAACTATGGCTACACCTTC. Protein product: CASNSEGGRNYGYTF.

The DNA for the CDR3 is TGTGCCAGCAGCGTAAATTGGGGGGAGGGTGAGCAGTTCTTC. Its translation is CASSVNWGEGEQFF. V and J are TRBV9 and TRBJ2-1, with 7 bases identical to TRBD2. Germline lookup yields CDR1 SGDLS and CDR2 YYNGEE. The V and J ends lost 1 base and 9 bases, in that order; junction bases with no gene match: 7. The CDR3 spans 14 residues.

V is TRBV5-1 and J is TRBJ2-7, with 9 bases identical to TRBD1. V lost 3 bases to trimming and J lost 6 bases; unmatched junction nucleotides: 10. The CDR3 is 15 amino acids. Germline CDR1 and CDR2: SGHRS and YFSETQ. The CDR3 DNA reads as TGCGCCAGCAGCTCCGCCTCGGGACAGGGTATCGAGCAGTACTTC. It is translated as CASSSASGQGIEQYF.

V usage is TRBV6-5 and J usage is TRBJ1-2; D unresolved. The CDR3 contains 12 residues. From germline, CDR1 is MNHEY and CDR2 SVGAGI. V shed 6 bases and J shed 8 bases, with 13 bases lying between them. The CDR3 reads CASSFRGLGYTF. In DNA form, the CDR3 reads TGTGCCAGCAGCTTCCGCGGGTTAGGCTACACCTTC.

DNA of the CDR3: TGTGCCAGCAGCTTAGCGACATACCCTCCTAACTATGGCTACACCTTC. It codes for CASSLATYPPNYGYTF. The chain uses TRBV11-3 and TRBJ1-2; D ambiguous. The V end was cut by 1 base, the J end by 0 bases, with 12 bases between. This CDR3 has 16 amino acids. Germline CDR1 is SGHNT and CDR2 is YENEEA.

V usage is TRBV9 and J usage is TRBJ2-2; 7 nucleotides agree with TRBD1. The germline V gene has CDR1 SGDLS and CDR2 YYNGEE. This CDR3 region has 14 residues. Unmatched junction bases numbered 5, after V lost 0 bases and J lost 9 bases. The DNA of the CDR3 is TGTGCCAGCAGCGTAGTCGAAGGGGGCAGGGAGCTGTTTTTT. Its protein product is CASSVVEGGRELFF.

The rearrangement links TRBV6-5 to TRBJ1-1, with TRBD1 identical over 7 bases. Germline CDR1 MNHEY, CDR2 SVGAGI. V lost 1 base to trimming and J lost 2 bases; unmatched junction nucleotides: 7. The CDR3 consists of 16 residues. The CDR3 DNA is TGTGCCAGCAGTTACTTCGCAGGGGGACGAAACACTGAAGCTTTCTTT. It yields the protein CASSYFAGGRNTEAFF.

The rearrangement joins TRBV2 to TRBJ2-3; possible D gene TRBD2, 6 bases. Trimming shortened V by 2 bases and J by 6 bases, and 15 bases separated the two germline ends. CDR1 and CDR2 from the germline V gene are SNHLY and FYNNEI. The CDR3 loop spans 15 amino acids. In DNA form, the CDR3 reads TGTGCCAGCAGTGAATACTCGGGGGAGTCGGATACGCAGTATTTT. Translating gives CASSEYSGESDTQYF.